This entry features one TCR beta chain sequence. Clones were read by immunoSEQ multiplex PCR, and TCRdb kept only the in-frame ones, dropping some. Of 62,000 or so clones in the sample, about 90% were seen once. This entry belongs to a study of OX40 agonist ivuxolimab in advanced cancers. Turning to the study itself: Eligibility admitted prior anti-PD-1, anti-PD-L1 or anti-CTLA-4 therapy; approximately 40% had some.

CDR3 size: 13 residues. V gave up 4 bases and J gave up 6 bases, with 12 bases separating them. Per the germline V gene, CDR1 is SGHRS and CDR2 is YFSETQ. The chain employs TRBV5-1 and TRBJ2-3; the D is unclear. The sample here was CD4+ or CD8+ T cells sorted from blood, taken in a trial of the OX40 agonist ivuxolimab. This clonotype was obtained from an adult with an advanced solid tumor such as melanoma, head and neck, liver or kidney cancer. The CDR3 here is CASSPGSWDTQYF. CDR3 DNA sequence: TGCGCCAGCAGCCCCGGATCCTGGGATACGCAGTATTTT.